This T cell receptor beta chain was observed in a study of vaccination and CD4 T cells after COVID-19. Overall study: Convalescent persons amounted to six males plus four females, two of whom were Hispanic.

About this clonotype: Its antigen is still unknown.

The CDR3 runs 13 residues. The germline V gene encodes CDR1 SNHLY and CDR2 FYNNEI. V lost 5 bases and J lost 4, with 11 bases in between. The Oncomine TCR Beta short-read assay was what sequenced the DNA obtained from cultured CD4+ T cells. Genomic DNA was drawn out of CD4+ T cells grown in culture. TCRdb redid the calling of the PCR reads with MiXCR, one entry per CDR3 protein. Found here are tens of thousands of distinct CDR3 sequences, around two fifths of them singletons; the top ten hold approximately 19%. The treatment is: approximately nine-day PBMC culture with coronavirus spike peptide pools or control peptides (ViraFEST assay). ViraFEST enlarged antigen-specific T cell populations with peptide pools and afterwards sequenced TCRs. It was after more than 9 days of culture that CD4+ T cells were isolated by negative selection.

Here the sequenced sample was CD4+ T cells from blood, cultured in vitro, taken before SARS-CoV-2 vaccination. The sequence came from a human donor who received a COVID-19 vaccine. The chain uses TRBV2 and TRBJ1-2; D not certain. This CDR3 reads CASSPRLTYGYTF. DNA of the CDR3: TGTGCCAGCAGTCCCCGACTGACCTATGGCTACACCTTC.